The present T cell receptor beta chain was sequenced within a study of cytomegalovirus exposure and HLA in healthy donors. V lost 2 bases to trimming and J lost 4 bases, with 6 bases between them. This CDR3 is built from 12 residues. Germline V gene data show CDR1 as SGHDT and CDR2 as YYEEEE. A multiplex PCR was run with 60 Vbeta primers and 13 Jbeta primers. Only in-frame clones appear in the TCRdb table, and some are missing; sequencing was by immunoSEQ multiplex PCR. The sample carries about 190,000 clones, approximately 84% recorded once. The source material was PBMCs. The sequence derives from a boy aged 10-17 years in good health and CMV-seronegative. The chain combines TRBV5-6 with TRBJ1-2; D is ambiguous. The CDR3 here is CASSLLLYGYTF. Written as DNA, the CDR3 is TGTGCCAGCAGCTTACTGCTCTATGGCTACACCTTC.